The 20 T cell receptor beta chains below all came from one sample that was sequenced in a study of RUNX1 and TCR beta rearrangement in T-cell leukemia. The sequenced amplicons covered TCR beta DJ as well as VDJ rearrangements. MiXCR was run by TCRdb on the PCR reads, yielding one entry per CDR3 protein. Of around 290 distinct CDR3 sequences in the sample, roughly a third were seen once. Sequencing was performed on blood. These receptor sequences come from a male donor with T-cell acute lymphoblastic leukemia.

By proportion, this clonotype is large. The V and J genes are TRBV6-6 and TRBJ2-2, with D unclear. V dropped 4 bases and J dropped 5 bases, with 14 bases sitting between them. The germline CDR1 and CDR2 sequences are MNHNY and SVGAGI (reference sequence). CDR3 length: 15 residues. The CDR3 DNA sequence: TGTGCCAGCAGTTTTGGGCCCACCTCAACCGGGGAGCTGTTTTTT. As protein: CASSFGPTSTGELFF.

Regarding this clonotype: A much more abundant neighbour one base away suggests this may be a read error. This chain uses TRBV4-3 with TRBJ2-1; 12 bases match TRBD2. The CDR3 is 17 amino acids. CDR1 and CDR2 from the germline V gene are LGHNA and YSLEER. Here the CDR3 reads CANSQEMGLAGGRDQFF. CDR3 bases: TGCGCCAACAGCCAAGAAATGGGTCTAGCGGGGGGGCGTGATCAGTTCTTC.

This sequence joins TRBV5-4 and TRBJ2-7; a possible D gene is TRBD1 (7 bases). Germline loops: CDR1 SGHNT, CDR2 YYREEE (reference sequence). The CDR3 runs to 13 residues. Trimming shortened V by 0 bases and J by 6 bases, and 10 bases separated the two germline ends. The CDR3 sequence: CASSLAGGSEQYF. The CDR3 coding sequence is TGTGCCAGCAGCTTGGCAGGGGGGAGCGAGCAGTACTTC.

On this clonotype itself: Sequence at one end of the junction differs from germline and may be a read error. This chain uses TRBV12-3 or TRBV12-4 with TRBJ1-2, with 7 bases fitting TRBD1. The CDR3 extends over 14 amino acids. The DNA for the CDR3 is TGTGCCAACAGTTCGGACAGGACCTCTAAGGGCTACACCTTC. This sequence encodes CANSSDRTSKGYTF.

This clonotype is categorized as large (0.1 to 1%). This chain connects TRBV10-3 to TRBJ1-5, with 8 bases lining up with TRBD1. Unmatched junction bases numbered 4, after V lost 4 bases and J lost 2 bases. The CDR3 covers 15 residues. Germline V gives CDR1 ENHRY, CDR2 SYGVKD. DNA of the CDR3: TGTGCCATCAGTGTGGGGGGACAGGGCAATCAGCCCCAGCATTTT. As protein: CAISVGGQGNQPQHF.

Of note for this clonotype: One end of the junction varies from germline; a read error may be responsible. CDR3 DNA: TGTGCTAGCAGCTTTGGGGTGTTCGAGCAGTTCTTC. Its translation is CASSFGVFEQFF. The V and J genes are TRBV7-2 and TRBJ2-1; D ambiguous. The CDR3 length is 12 residues. Germline loops: CDR1 SGHTA, CDR2 FQGNSA.

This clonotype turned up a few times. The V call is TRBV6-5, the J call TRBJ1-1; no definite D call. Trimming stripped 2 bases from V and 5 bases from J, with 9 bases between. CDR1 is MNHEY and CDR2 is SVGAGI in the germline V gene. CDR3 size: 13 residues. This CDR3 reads CASSYDTGTEAFF. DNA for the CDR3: TGTGCCAGCAGTTACGACACTGGGACTGAAGCTTTCTTT.

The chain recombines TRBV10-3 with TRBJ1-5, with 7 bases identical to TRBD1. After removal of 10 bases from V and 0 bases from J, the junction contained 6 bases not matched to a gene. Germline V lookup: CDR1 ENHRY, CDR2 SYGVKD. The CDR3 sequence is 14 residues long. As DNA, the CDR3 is TGTGCCACAGACACAGGGGATAGCAATCAGCCCCAGCATTTT. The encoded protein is CATDTGDSNQPQHF.

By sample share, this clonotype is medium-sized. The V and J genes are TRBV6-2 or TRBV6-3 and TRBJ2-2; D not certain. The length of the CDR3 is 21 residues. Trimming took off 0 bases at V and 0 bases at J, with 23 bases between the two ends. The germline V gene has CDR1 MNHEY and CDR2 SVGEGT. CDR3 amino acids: CASSYSQEPPHPGPNTGELFF. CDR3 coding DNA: TGTGCCAGCAGTTACTCGCAGGAACCTCCCCACCCTGGGCCGAACACCGGGGAGCTGTTTTTT.

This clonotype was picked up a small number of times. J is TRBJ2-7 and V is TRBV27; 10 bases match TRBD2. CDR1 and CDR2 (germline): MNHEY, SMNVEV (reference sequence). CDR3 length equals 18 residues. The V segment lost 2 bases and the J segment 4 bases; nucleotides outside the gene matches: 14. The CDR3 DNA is TGTGCCAGCAGTTTAATGTCTAGCGGGAGTCTGTATGGGTACGAGCAGTACTTC. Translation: CASSLMSSGSLYGYEQYF.

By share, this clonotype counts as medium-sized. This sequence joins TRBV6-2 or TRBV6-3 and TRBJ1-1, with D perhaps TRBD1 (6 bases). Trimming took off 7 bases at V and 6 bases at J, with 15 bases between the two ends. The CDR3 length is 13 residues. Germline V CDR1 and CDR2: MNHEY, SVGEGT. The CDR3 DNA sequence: TGTGCCAGCAATGAGCCAGGGGTCTCTGAAGCTTTCTTT. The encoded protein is CASNEPGVSEAFF.

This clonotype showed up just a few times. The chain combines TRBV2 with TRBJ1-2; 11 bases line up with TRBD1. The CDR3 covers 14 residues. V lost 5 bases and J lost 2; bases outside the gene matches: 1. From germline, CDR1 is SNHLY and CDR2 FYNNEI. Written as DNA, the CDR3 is TGTGCCAGCAGTCGGGACAGGGGGAACTATGGCTACACCTTC. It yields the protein CASSRDRGNYGYTF. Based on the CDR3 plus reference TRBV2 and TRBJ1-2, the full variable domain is EPEVTQTPSHQVTQMGQEVILRCVPISNHLYFYWYRQILGQKVEFLVSFYNNEISEKSEIFDDQFSVERPDGSNFTLKIRSTKLEDSAMYFCASSRDRGNYGYTFGSGTRLTVV.

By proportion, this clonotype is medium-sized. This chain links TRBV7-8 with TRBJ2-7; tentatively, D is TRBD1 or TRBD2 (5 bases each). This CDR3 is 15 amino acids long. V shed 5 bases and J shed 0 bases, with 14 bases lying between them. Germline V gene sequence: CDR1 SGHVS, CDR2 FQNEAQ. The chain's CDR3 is CASSQHRGPSYEQYF. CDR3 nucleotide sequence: TGTGCCAGCAGCCAACATCGGGGACCCTCCTACGAGCAGTACTTC.

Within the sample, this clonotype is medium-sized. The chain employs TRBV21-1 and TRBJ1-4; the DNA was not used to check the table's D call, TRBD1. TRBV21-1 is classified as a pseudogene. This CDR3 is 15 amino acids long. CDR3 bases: TGTGCCAGCAGCAAAGTGGGCAGGGCAGATGAAAAACTGTTTTTT. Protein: CASSKVGRADEKLFF.

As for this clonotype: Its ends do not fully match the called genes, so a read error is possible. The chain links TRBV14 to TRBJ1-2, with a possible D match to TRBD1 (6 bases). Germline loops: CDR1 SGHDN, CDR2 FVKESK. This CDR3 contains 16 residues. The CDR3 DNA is TGTTCCCTCATCCTCACAGGGTCCTCCCGCAACTCTGGCTCCACCTTC. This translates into CSLILTGSSRNSGSTF. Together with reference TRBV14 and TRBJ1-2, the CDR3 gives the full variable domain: EAGVTQFPSHSVIEKGQTVTLRCDPISGHDNLYWYRRVMGKEIKFLLHFVKESKQDESGMPNNRFLAERTGGTYSTLKVQPAELEDSGVYFCSLILTGSSRNSGSTFGSGTRLTVV.

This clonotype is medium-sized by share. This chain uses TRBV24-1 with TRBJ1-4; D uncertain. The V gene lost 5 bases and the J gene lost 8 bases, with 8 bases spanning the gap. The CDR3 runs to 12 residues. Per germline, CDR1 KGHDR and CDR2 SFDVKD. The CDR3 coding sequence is TGTGCCACCAGTGTGGGCGGCGAAAAACTGTTTTTT. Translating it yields CATSVGGEKLFF.

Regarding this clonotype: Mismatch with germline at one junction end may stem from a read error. CDR3 DNA: TGTGCCAGCAGTCGCGGGGGGTTCAACGACAATGGGCAGTTCTTC. Encoded protein: CASSRGGFNDNGQFF. The chain carries TRBV7-2 and TRBJ2-1, with 8 positions matching TRBD2. Germline CDR1 and CDR2: SGHTA and FQGNSA. This CDR3 comprises 15 residues.

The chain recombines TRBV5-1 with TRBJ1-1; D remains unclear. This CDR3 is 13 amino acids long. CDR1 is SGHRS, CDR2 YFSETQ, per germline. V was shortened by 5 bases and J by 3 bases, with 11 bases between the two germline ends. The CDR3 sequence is CASRSADHTEAFF. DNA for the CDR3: TGCGCCAGCAGGTCCGCAGATCACACTGAAGCTTTCTTT.

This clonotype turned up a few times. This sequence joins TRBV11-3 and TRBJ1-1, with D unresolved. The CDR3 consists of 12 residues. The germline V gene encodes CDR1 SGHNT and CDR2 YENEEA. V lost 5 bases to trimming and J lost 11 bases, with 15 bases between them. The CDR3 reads CASSPSGRPAFF. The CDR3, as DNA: TGTGCCAGCAGCCCTTCGGGAAGACCGGCTTTCTTT.

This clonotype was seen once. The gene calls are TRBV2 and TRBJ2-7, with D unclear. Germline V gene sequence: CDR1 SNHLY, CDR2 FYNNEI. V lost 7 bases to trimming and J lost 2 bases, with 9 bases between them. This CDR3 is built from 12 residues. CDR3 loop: CASTEGPYEQYF. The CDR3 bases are TGTGCCAGCACCGAAGGGCCCTACGAGCAGTACTTC.